One and the same sample provided the 21 T cell receptor beta chains below, sequenced in a study of cytomegalovirus exposure and HLA in healthy donors. Amplification used 60 Vbeta primers and 13 Jbeta primers. Produced via immunoSEQ multiplex PCR; TCRdb's table is partial and in-frame only. The profile shows some 200,000 clones, about 83% of them singletons. The sample consisted of PBMCs. These TCRs come from a female donor in good health and CMV-seronegative.

The chain employs TRBV2 and TRBJ1-2, with D unclear. The CDR3 is made up of 14 amino acids. Between the trimmed V and J ends, which lost 5 bases and 2 bases, there was a span of 12 bases. Per the germline V gene, CDR1 is SNHLY and CDR2 is FYNNEI. The DNA of the CDR3 is TGTGCCAGCAGTCGAGACACGGGGAACTATGGCTACACCTTC. This translates into CASSRDTGNYGYTF. The complete variable domain, with remaining parts taken from reference TRBV2 and TRBJ1-2, reads EPEVTQTPSHQVTQMGQEVILRCVPISNHLYFYWYRQILGQKVEFLVSFYNNEISEKSEIFDDQFSVERPDGSNFTLKIRSTKLEDSAMYFCASSRDTGNYGYTFGSGTRLTVV.

The gene calls are TRBV25-1 and TRBJ2-2, with TRBD1 matching over 7 bases. V was pared by 6 bases and J by 0 bases, with 7 bases of the junction left unmatched. Looked up from germline, CDR1 is MGHDK and CDR2 is SYGVNS. The CDR3 is made up of 16 amino acids. The CDR3 spells CASRVTGTANTGELFF. The CDR3 bases are TGTGCCAGCAGAGTAACCGGGACAGCGAACACCGGGGAGCTGTTTTTT.

V usage is TRBV7-8 and J usage is TRBJ1-1, with no clear D. Between the trimmed V and J ends, which lost 5 bases and 3 bases, there was a span of 19 bases. This CDR3 comprises 16 residues. Germline CDR1 is SGHVS and CDR2 is FQNEAQ. The CDR3 nucleotides are TGTGCCAGCAGCGAGGGAGGGTACGGCGTCGACACTGAAGCTTTCTTT. Its protein product is CASSEGGYGVDTEAFF.

The rearrangement links TRBV4-1 to TRBJ1-5; D gene uncertain. CDR1 and CDR2 (germline): MGHRA, YSYEKL. This CDR3 has 13 residues. V dropped 4 bases and J dropped 9 bases, with 13 bases sitting between them. The CDR3 is CASSPSPSLPQHF. CDR3 DNA: TGCGCCAGCAGCCCCTCCCCTAGCTTGCCCCAGCATTTT.

The chain combines TRBV19 with TRBJ2-2; 8 nucleotides match TRBD1. The CDR3 loop spans 17 amino acids. Looked up from germline, CDR1 is LNHDA and CDR2 is SQIVND (reference sequence). V lost 5 bases, J lost 0 bases, and 8 bases stayed unmatched. The CDR3 is CASSVISGGPNTGELFF. CDR3 coding DNA: TGTGCCAGTAGTGTCATATCAGGGGGCCCGAACACCGGGGAGCTGTTTTTT.

The chain joins TRBV19 to TRBJ2-1; 10 bases map to TRBD2. V lost 6 bases to trimming and J lost 3 bases; unmatched junction nucleotides: 5. This CDR3 comprises 15 residues. Germline CDR1 and CDR2: LNHDA and SQIVND (reference sequence). The CDR3 region has the DNA TGTGCCAGTAGCCTTAGCGGGAGGATCTACAATGAGCAGTTCTTC. Its translation is CASSLSGRIYNEQFF.

This clone came up a few times. J is TRBJ1-5 and V is TRBV6-6, with 10 bases fitting TRBD1. The V and J ends lost 2 bases and 4 bases, in that order; junction bases with no gene match: 5. CDR1 is MNHNY and CDR2 is SVGAGI in the germline V gene (reference sequence). This CDR3 spans 16 amino acids. The CDR3 loop is CASSYGTGATNQPQHF. CDR3 nucleotides: TGTGCCAGCAGTTACGGGACAGGGGCTACTAATCAGCCCCAGCATTTT.

The J gene is TRBJ2-3, the V gene TRBV28; 8 nucleotides align to TRBD2. Germline V gives CDR1 MDHEN, CDR2 SYDVKM. There are 19 residues in the CDR3. After removal of 4 bases from V and 0 bases from J, the junction contained 15 bases not matched to a gene. The CDR3 protein is CASSSPVGAAGGSTDTQYF. DNA for the CDR3: TGTGCCAGCAGTTCCCCTGTTGGAGCGGCGGGAGGCAGCACAGATACGCAGTATTTT.

The DNA of the CDR3 is TGTGCCAGCAGCGTAGGCGGGGGGGCCGGAAATGAGCAGTTCTTC. It specifies CASSVGGGAGNEQFF. The rearrangement uses TRBV9 and TRBJ2-1; 9 nucleotides align to TRBD2. CDR3 length: 15 residues. V trimming: 0 bases; J trimming: 7 bases; junction bases outside the gene matches: 5. In germline, CDR1 is SGDLS, CDR2 YYNGEE. Full variable domain (rest looked up from reference TRBV9 and TRBJ2-1): DSGVTQTPKHLITATGQRVTLRCSPRSGDLSVYWYQQSLDQGLQFLIQYYNGEERAKGNILERFSAQQFPDLHSELNLSSLELGDSALYFCASSVGGGAGNEQFFGPGTRLTVL.

The rearrangement uses TRBV10-2 and TRBJ1-2; the D gene is possibly TRBD1 (6 bases). CDR3 size: 13 residues. CDR1 is WSHSY and CDR2 is SAAADI in the germline V gene. Trimming took 3 bases from V and 5 from J, leaving 10 bases between them. The CDR3 nucleotides read TGCGCCAGCAGTGACAGGGGAGATTATGGCTACACCTTC. Its protein product is CASSDRGDYGYTF.

The V call is TRBV11-3, the J call TRBJ2-1; D gene ambiguous. This CDR3 contains 14 residues. Germline V lookup: CDR1 SGHNT, CDR2 YENEEA. The V gene lost 0 bases and the J gene lost 4 bases, with 7 bases spanning the gap. This CDR3 is CASSLDRYYNEQFF. CDR3 in DNA: TGTGCCAGCAGCTTAGATCGCTATTACAATGAGCAGTTCTTC.

The CDR3 DNA sequence: TGCAGTGCTTACAGGGTTCCCGAGCAGTACTTC. Translated, it gives CSAYRVPEQYF. The rearrangement links TRBV20-1 to TRBJ2-7; maybe TRBD1 (6 bases). V was cut by 5 bases and J by 6 bases, with 11 bases left in between. The CDR3 extends over 11 amino acids. The germline V gene encodes CDR1 DFQATT and CDR2 SNEGSKA (reference sequence).

The V call is TRBV29-1, the J call TRBJ2-1; 7 bases agree with TRBD2. V trimming: 3 bases; J trimming: 5 bases; junction bases outside the gene matches: 4. CDR1 and CDR2 from the germline V gene are SQVTM and ANQGSEA. CDR3 length equals 13 residues. The CDR3 region has the DNA TGCAGCGTTGAGACTAGCTTCAACAATGAGCAGTTCTTC. This translates into CSVETSFNNEQFF.

The chain carries TRBV6-1 and TRBJ1-6, with 9 nucleotides matching TRBD1. The CDR3 sequence is 15 residues long. V gave up 5 bases and J gave up 8 bases; unmatched junction bases: 7. CDR1 is MNHNS, CDR2 SASEGT, per germline. CDR3 DNA: TGTGCCAGCAGTTCGACAGGGGGGGGATATTCACCCCTCCACTTT. It specifies CASSSTGGGYSPLHF.

The V and J genes are TRBV30 and TRBJ1-3; 7 bases align to TRBD1. Per the germline V gene, CDR1 is GTSNPN and CDR2 is SVGIG (reference sequence). This CDR3 contains 15 residues. Trimming took 5 bases from V and 0 from J; bases not matched to a gene: 7. The CDR3: CAWETGLSSGNTIYF. The CDR3 DNA follows: TGTGCCTGGGAGACAGGGCTTAGCTCTGGAAACACCATATATTTT.

The gene calls are TRBV5-4 and TRBJ2-7, with D uncertain. Trimming left V 0 bases short and J 0 bases short, with 13 bases between. There are 16 residues in the CDR3. CDR1 SGHNT and CDR2 YYREEE come from the germline V gene (reference sequence). CDR3 in amino acids: CASSLVVGFSSYEQYF. Written as DNA, the CDR3 is TGTGCCAGCAGCTTGGTTGTGGGCTTCAGCTCCTACGAGCAGTACTTC. The variable domain in full, completed from reference TRBV5-4 and TRBJ2-7, reads ETGVTQSPTHLIKTRGQQVTLRCSSQSGHNTVSWYQQALGQGPQFIFQYYREEENGRGNFPPRFSGLQFPNYSSELNVNALELDDSALYLCASSLVVGFSSYEQYFGPGTRLTVT.

This clone has only a few counts. This chain uses TRBV6-5 with TRBJ1-3; D gene uncertain. V was clipped by 2 bases and J by 0 bases, with 8 bases between them. The CDR3 loop spans 15 amino acids. The germline gives CDR1 MNHEY, CDR2 SVGAGI. Written as DNA, the CDR3 is TGTGCCAGCAGTTACGGGCCTTACTCTGGAAACACCATATATTTT. Its translation is CASSYGPYSGNTIYF.

A word on this clone: At one end, the junction sequence differs from germline, possibly due to a read error. The chain combines TRBV7-9 with TRBJ2-5; TRBD2 agrees at 7 bases. The CDR3 has 14 residues. CDR1 and CDR2 (germline): SEHNR, FQNEAQ (reference sequence). The CDR3 loop reads CSSSSWEGRETQYF. The CDR3 DNA reads as TGTTCCAGCAGCTCTTGGGAGGGGAGAGAGACCCAGTACTTC.

CDR3 loop: CASSYGGSYTSNEQFF. The DNA for the CDR3 is TGCGCCAGCAGCTACGGGGGTTCCTACACGAGCAATGAGCAGTTCTTC. The chain carries TRBV4-1 and TRBJ2-1; D might be TRBD2 (6 bases). CDR3 length: 16 residues. Deletions cut 5 bases from V and 6 bases from J, with 20 bases between. The germline V gene has CDR1 MGHRA and CDR2 YSYEKL.

This clone was picked up one time. The chain carries TRBV2 and TRBJ2-7; TRBD1 matches 7 bases. This CDR3 is built from 13 residues. V shed 6 bases and J 2 bases; nucleotides not matched to a gene: 4. CDR1 SNHLY and CDR2 FYNNEI come from the germline V gene. In DNA form, the CDR3 reads TGTGCCAGCAGGGGACAGCCTCCCTACGAGCAGTACTTC. It encodes CASRGQPPYEQYF.

To note about this clone: Additional DNA sequences in this sample encode the identical CDR3. This chain joins TRBV9 and TRBJ2-5; perhaps TRBD2 as D (6 bases). CDR3 length: 15 residues. CDR1 and CDR2 from the germline V gene are SGDLS and YYNGEE. The ends were cut back, 2 bases at V and 5 bases at J, with 16 bases in the middle. CDR3 bases: TGTGCCAGCAGCGTGGGTAGCGGAGGAACGGAGACCCAGTACTTC. Translated, it gives CASSVGSGGTETQYF.